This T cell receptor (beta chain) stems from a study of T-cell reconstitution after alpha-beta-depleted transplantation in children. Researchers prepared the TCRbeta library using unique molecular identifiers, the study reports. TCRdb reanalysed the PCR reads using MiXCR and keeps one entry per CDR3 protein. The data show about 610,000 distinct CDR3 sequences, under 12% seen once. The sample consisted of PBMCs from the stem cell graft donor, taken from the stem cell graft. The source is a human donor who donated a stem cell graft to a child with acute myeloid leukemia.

The DNA of the CDR3 is TGTGCCAGCTCTCAAACCCAGCTGGGAGTGGGACAAGAGACCCAGTACTTC. It codes for CASSQTQLGVGQETQYF. V usage is TRBV18 and J usage is TRBJ2-5; a possible D gene is TRBD2 (5 bases). Trimming removed 6 bases at V and 2 bases at J, with 22 bases between. In germline, CDR1 is KGHSH, CDR2 LQKENI. The CDR3 length is 17 residues.